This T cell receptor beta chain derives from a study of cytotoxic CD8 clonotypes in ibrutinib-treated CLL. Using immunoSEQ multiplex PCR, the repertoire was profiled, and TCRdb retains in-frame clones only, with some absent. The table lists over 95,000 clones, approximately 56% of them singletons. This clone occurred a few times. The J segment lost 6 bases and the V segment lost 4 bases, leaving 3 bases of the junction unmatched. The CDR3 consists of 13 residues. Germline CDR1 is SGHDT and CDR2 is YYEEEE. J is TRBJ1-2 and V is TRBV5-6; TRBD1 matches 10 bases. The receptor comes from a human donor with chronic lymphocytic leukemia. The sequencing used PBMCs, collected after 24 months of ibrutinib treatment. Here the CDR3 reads CASSKDRGDGYTF. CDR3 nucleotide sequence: TGTGCCAGCAGCAAGGACAGGGGGGATGGCTACACCTTC.